This TCR beta chain was captured in a study of blood T cell repertoires in COVID-19 (dated by TCRdb to the early 2020s). About the full investigation: Samples from collaborators originated in the United States, Italy and Spain and spanned both the acute and convalescent phases of COVID-19. The material from the prospective study consisted of cDNA or gDNA derived from T cells, B-cell-depleted T cells, or PBMCs. The dataset comprised deeply sampled blood TCRbeta repertoires from subjects exposed to, actively infected with, or recovered from COVID-19. The repertoires were made available in a free public database intended to serve as a resource for research on the immune response to SARS-CoV-2. The samples were drawn from two sources: the first 160 participants of the ongoing ImmuneRACE study, and 1,254 subjects contributed by 6 global collaborators. Sample metadata almost always included a de-identified subject ID, COVID-19 status, age in years and sex. Where available, HLA class I and class II types were obtained from metadata supplied by the sample provider rather than from assay-based typing. Overall results and qualifications from the work: The amount of clinical and demographic metadata varied by source and participant and was provided uncurated.

TCRbeta CDR3 regions were amplified from genomic DNA using the immunoSEQ Assay, a bias-controlled multiplex PCR. Per the original workflow: The number of nucleated cells in each sample was estimated by amplification of reference gene primers within the assay. To quantify the absolute abundance of each unique TCRbeta CDR3 rearrangement, sequence reads were collapsed and filtered. For each sample, productive Simpson clonality was calculated as the square root of Simpson's diversity index across productive rearrangements. The source is immuneACCESS, and TCRdb retained only in-frame sequences with V and J called. Part of the clones is not carried over; for the studies checked, unresolved V genes explain less than half of this, and the remainder is unexplained. V and J calls and clone size are copied from that table; D and trimming were computed from the DNA. The sample table holds fewer than 350,000 clones, of which more than 70% were seen once. Jointly, the top ten make up 0.85% to 1.3% of the sample.

Comments on this clone: The antigen this receptor binds is unknown. Per-base qualities were not stored, and no clone one base away is much larger.

V trim: 6 bases; J trim: 1 base; unmatched bases: 0. From the cysteine up to the phenylalanine, the CDR3 has a length of 14 residues. Of all the DNA, just the CDR3 is kept, 42 bases in frame from base 1. Taken from the germline V gene, the CDR1 and CDR2 loops are KGHSH and LQKENI. In the prospective study, participants were roughly 18 to 100 years old, resided in about two dozen geographic areas of the United States, and were enrolled through a virtual design. To assign participants to cohorts, the prospective study relied on clinical history that participants themselves reported in a screening survey and a study questionnaire. Exposed participants were defined as having been in contact with someone with a PCR-confirmed or clinician-diagnosed COVID-19 case within 2 weeks of study entry. In the prospective study, whole blood, serum and a nasopharyngeal or oropharyngeal swab were collected from each participant by mobile phlebotomists. Participants in the prospective study had the option to provide additional blood draws and questionnaires over a roughly two-month period. Before DNA extraction, prospective study blood samples were shipped either frozen or at room temperature.

The rearranged chain carries TRBV18 and TRBJ2-2, and TRBD1 aligns with 9 junction nucleotides. Sequencing was performed on PBMCs or T cells enriched from blood (not recorded which). The receptor was derived from a woman aged 25-40 years who had been exposed to COVID-19. The DNA sequence reads TGTGCCAGCTCGGGACAGGGGAACACCGGGGAGCTGTTTTTT. Translated, it gives CASSGQGNTGELFF.